This TCR beta chain was observed in a study of blood T cell repertoires in COVID-19. Profiling relied on immunoSEQ multiplex PCR, and the TCRdb table lists in-frame clones only, not all of them. In the table there are 150,000 to 200,000 clones, over 70% of which are singletons. The CDR3 consists of 13 residues. CDR1 is SGHTA and CDR2 is FQGNSA in the germline V gene. V lost 3 bases, J lost 5 bases, and 9 bases lay in between. Everyone who took part was about 18 to 90 years old, and they came from about two dozen US areas. For recovered donors of Cohort 3, there were two negative PCRs, clearance, or symptom resolution.

The sequenced sample was PBMCs or T cells enriched from blood (not recorded which). The chain has TRBV7-2 and TRBJ2-3; D is undetermined. This TCR came from a man over 45 who had recovered from COVID-19. Written as DNA, the CDR3 is TGTGCCAGCAGCTTGGCGGAAGGAGATACGCAGTATTTT. Translation gives CASSLAEGDTQYF. The full variable domain, completed using reference TRBV7-2 and TRBJ2-3, is GAGVSQSPSNKVTEKGKDVELRCDPISGHTALYWYRQSLGQGLEFLIYFQGNSAPDKSGLPSDRFSAERTGGSVSTLTIQRTQQEDSAVYLCASSLAEGDTQYFGPGTRLTVL.